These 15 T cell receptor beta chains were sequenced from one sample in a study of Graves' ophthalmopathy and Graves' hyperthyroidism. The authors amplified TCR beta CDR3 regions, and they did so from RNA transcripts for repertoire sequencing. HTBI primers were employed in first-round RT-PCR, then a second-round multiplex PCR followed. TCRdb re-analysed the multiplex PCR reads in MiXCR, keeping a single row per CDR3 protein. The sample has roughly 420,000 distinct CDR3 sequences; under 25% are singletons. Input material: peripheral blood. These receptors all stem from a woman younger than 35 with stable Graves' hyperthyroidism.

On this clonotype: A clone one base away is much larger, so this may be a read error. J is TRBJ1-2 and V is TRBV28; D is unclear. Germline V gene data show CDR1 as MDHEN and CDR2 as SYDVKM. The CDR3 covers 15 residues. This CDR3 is CAISLVQNDRYGYTF. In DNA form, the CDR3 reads TGTGCCATCAGTTTAGTTCAGAATGATCGCTATGGCTACACCTTC.

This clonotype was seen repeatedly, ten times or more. In nucleotides, the CDR3 is TGTGCCAGCAGTGACCCGCAAAACTATGGCTACACCTTC. It yields the protein CASSDPQNYGYTF. This chain uses TRBV6-1 with TRBJ1-2; D is undetermined. This CDR3 contains 13 residues. Trimming took 3 bases from V and 2 from J, leaving 7 bases between them. Germline-derived CDR1 and CDR2 are MNHNS and SASEGT.

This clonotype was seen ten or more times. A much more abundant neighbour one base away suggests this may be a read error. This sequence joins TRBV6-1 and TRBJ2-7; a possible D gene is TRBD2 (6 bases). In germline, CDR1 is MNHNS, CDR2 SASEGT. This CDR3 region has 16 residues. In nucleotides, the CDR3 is TGTGCCGGCAGTGTATTGGGAGGCCAGGCAGCCTACGAGCAGTACTTC. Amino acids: CAGSVLGGQAAYEQYF.

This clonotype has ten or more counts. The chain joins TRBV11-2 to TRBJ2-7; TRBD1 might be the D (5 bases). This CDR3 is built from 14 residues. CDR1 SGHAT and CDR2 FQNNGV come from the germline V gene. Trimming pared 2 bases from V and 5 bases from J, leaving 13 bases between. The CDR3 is CASSLLKGKDEQYF. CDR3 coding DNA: TGTGCCAGCAGCTTACTGAAGGGGAAGGACGAGCAGTACTTC.

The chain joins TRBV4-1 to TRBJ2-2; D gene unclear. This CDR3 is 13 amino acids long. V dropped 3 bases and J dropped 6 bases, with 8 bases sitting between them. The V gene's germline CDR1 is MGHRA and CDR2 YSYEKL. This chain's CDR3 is CASSQGFSGELFF. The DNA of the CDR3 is TGCGCCAGCAGCCAGGGATTCTCCGGGGAGCTGTTTTTT.

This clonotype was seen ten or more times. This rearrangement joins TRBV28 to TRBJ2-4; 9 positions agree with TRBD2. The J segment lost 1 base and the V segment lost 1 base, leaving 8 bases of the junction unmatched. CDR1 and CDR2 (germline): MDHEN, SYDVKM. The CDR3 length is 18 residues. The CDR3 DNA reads TGTGCCAGCAGTTTATATGGCGGGAGGGCCCGGGCCAAAAACATTCAGTACTTC. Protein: CASSLYGGRARAKNIQYF.

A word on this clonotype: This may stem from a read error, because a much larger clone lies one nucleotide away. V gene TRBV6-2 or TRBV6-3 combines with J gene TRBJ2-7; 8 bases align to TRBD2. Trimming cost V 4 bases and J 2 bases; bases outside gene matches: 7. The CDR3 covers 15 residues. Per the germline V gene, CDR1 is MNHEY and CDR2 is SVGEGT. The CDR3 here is CASSSDSGSAYEQYF. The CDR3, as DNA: TGTGCCAGCAGTTCCGACAGCGGGAGTGCCTACGAGCAGTACTTC.

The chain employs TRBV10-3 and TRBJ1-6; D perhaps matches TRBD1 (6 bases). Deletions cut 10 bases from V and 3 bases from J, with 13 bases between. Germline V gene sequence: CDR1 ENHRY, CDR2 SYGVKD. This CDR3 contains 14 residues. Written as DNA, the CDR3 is TGTGCCACAAGACAGGCCAACTATAATTCACCCCTCCACTTT. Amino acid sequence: CATRQANYNSPLHF.

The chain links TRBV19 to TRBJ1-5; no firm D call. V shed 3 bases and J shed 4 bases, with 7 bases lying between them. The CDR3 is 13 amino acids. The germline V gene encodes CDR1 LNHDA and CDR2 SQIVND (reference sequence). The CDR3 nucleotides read TGTGCCAGTAGTATTCTGACTAATCAGCCCCAGCATTTT. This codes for CASSILTNQPQHF.

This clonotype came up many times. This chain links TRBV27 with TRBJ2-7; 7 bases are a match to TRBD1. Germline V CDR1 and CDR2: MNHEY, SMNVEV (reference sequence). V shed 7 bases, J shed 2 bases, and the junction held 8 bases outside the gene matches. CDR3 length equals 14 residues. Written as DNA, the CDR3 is TGTGCCAGCAAACCGACAGGGACCCCCTACGAGCAGTACTTC. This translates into CASKPTGTPYEQYF.

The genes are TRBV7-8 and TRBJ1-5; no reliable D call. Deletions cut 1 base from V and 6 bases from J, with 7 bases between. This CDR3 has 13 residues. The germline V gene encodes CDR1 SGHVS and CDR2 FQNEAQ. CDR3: CASSLEKGQPQHF. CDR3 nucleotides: TGTGCCAGCAGCTTAGAGAAAGGTCAGCCCCAGCATTTT.

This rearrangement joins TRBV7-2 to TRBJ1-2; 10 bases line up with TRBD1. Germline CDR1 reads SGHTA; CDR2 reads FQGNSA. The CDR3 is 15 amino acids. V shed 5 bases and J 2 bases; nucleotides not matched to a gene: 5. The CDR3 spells CASSPRTGGNYGYTF. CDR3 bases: TGTGCCAGCAGCCCCCGGACAGGGGGGAACTATGGCTACACCTTC.

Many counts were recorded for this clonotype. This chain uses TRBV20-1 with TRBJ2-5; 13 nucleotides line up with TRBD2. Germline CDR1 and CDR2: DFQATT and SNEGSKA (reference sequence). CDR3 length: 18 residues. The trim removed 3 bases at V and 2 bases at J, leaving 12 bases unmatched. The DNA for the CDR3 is TGCAGTGCTAGGTTTGTCGGACTAGCGGGAGTAATACAAGAGACCCAGTACTTC. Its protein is CSARFVGLAGVIQETQYF.

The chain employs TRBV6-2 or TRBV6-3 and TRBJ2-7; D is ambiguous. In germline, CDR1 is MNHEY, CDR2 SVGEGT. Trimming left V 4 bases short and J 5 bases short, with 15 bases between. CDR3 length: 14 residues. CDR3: CASSSPGDSDEQYF. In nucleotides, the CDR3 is TGTGCCAGCAGTTCCCCGGGTGATTCGGACGAGCAGTACTTC.

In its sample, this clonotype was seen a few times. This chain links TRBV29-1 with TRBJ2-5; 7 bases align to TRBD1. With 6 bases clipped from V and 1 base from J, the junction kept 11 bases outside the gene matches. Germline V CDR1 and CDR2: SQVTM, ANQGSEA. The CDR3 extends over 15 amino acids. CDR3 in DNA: TGCAGCGTAGAGTCTACAGGGGCCCTCCAAGAGACCCAGTACTTC. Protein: CSVESTGALQETQYF.